The present entry profiles one T cell receptor (beta chain) with its context. Its recognized antigen is unknown. No base quality information exists; no much larger clone differs at one position. The CDR3 spans 14 residues, from the cysteine through the phenylalanine. Left in the record is the CDR3 DNA by itself, 42 bases read in frame from the first base. The germline V gene specifies SGHRS as CDR1 and YFSETQ as CDR2. V is pared back by 4 bases and J by 6 bases, with 17 bases lying between the germline termini. This sample was sequenced with an Illumina MiSeq. The raw public reads went through TCRdb reprocessing: fastp at Q25, MiXCR clone calling, in-frame beta chains kept. Entries that share a CDR3 protein sequence are merged under the most common genes and DNA. The sample yields approximately 1,400 distinct CDR3 sequences; less than 35% were counted once. Of the sample, about 21% is held by the ten largest clones.

These data are taken from a study of T cell repertoires in enteric fever (dated by TCRdb to 2017 to 2018). With regard to the full study: The study reconstructed the Salmonella-specific repertoire of circulating effector CD4+ T cells from volunteers experimentally challenged with Salmonella Typhi or Paratyphi A. Circulating effector CD4+ T cells that responded to Salmonella infection were identified with mass cytometry. T cells were stained, including ex vivo, with tetramers loaded with CdtB(105-125) peptide variants (SP110Y, ST110H). Four approaches were merged in the work: T cell receptor sequencing, unbiased single-cell cloning, mass cytometry and live fluorescence barcoding.

Broad study findings and their caveats: The study pinpointed HlyE and CdtB as immunodominant T cell antigens specific to S. Typhi and S. Paratyphi A. The accumulation of T cells that did not cross-react between serovars appeared to be driven by single amino acid variations in CdtB and PhoN, the immunodominant proteins. Among the expanded clonotypes were cross-reactive responses to distantly related Salmonella serovars as well as clones that recognized antigens unique to S. Typhi or S. Paratyphi A.

The sequencing sample was made of CCR7- CD38- CD4+ T cells from PBMCs. This clonotype was sampled from a human donor with Salmonella enteric fever, either typhoid or paratyphoid (not recorded which). The chain was built from TRBV5-1 and TRBJ2-7; confidence is insufficient to name the D gene. The CDR3 protein sequence reads: CASSMRDLSVEQYF. The DNA sequence is given as TGCGCCAGCAGCATGCGAGATTTGAGCGTCGAGCAGTACTTC.